This TCR beta chain was obtained from a study of fetal regulatory T cell absence and autoimmunity. Method: immunoSEQ multiplex PCR; TCRdb's copy keeps in-frame clones and lacks some. The sample yields around 100,000 clones, around 72% seen once. The CDR3 totals 16 residues. The V and J ends lost 3 bases and 4 bases respectively, with 19 bases between them. In germline, CDR1 is SGDLS, CDR2 YYNGEE. Study-wide results and caveats: Some top pancreas TCR clones were over 90-fold enriched versus cord blood.

Turning to this clone: The target antigen is unknown.

Sample: pancreas tissue. This TCR was sampled from a male donor with IPEX syndrome. The chain uses TRBV9 and TRBJ1-2, with D possibly TRBD1 on 5 matching bases. CDR3 sequence (DNA): TGTGCCAGCAGCGCAGACGAGACGGACACATTCTATGGCTACACCTTC. Translated, it gives CASSADETDTFYGYTF. Using reference TRBV9 and TRBJ1-2 for the parts outside the CDR3, the full variable domain is DSGVTQTPKHLITATGQRVTLRCSPRSGDLSVYWYQQSLDQGLQFLIQYYNGEERAKGNILERFSAQQFPDLHSELNLSSLELGDSALYFCASSADETDTFYGYTFGSGTRLTVV.